This T cell receptor beta chain is drawn from a study of control samples from healthy donors and cancer patients. From germline, CDR1 is GTSNPN and CDR2 SVGIG (reference sequence). The CDR3 extends over 15 amino acids. The V and J ends lost 0 bases and 4 bases respectively, with 15 bases between them. This clone was counted a single time. Measured with immunoSEQ multiplex PCR; TCRdb has only the in-frame clones, and not every one. This table has 120,000 or so clones, 80% to 95% appearing once. The sequence was obtained from a woman aged 18-35 years in good health. Sequencing input: blood. V is TRBV30 and J is TRBJ1-2, with D uncertain. The CDR3 coding sequence is TGTGCCTGGAGTGTAGGGATTGGGGATATCTATGGCTACACCTTC. Translation gives CAWSVGIGDIYGYTF. Full variable domain (rest looked up from reference TRBV30 and TRBJ1-2): SQTIHQWPATLVQPVGSPLSLECTVEGTSNPNLYWYRQAAGRGLQLLFYSVGIGQISSEVPQNLSASRPQDRQFILSSKKLLLSDSGFYLCAWSVGIGDIYGYTFGSGTRLTVV.